This entry is about one T cell receptor beta chain. Its antigen is unknown. No conserved phenylalanine or tryptophan is present at the end of the CDR3, so a read error is the likely explanation. Constant-region reverse primers amplified full-length variable regions, followed by semi-nested Nested Universal Primer A PCR. MiXCR, applied by TCRdb to the 5' RACE reads, yields one record per CDR3 protein. The data contain around 9,000 distinct CDR3 sequences, 45% to 70% of them singletons. Findings of the study overall: The TCR gene usage of tumor memory CD4+ T cells clustered together with blood and lymph node memory CD4+ cells and with lymph node naive CD4+ cells. The larger cohort examined one V-J beta rearrangement, not whole repertoires. Tumor Tregs overlapped most with tumor, then blood, naive CD4+ cells.

The sorted Tregs were CD4+CD25+CD127-/low cells. The sequenced material came from Tregs sorted from a lymph node. The receptor was derived from a female donor with breast cancer.

CDR3 residues: CASSDLGAQYS. In DNA, the CDR3 is TGCGCCAGCAGCGATCTAGGAGCCCAGTACTCC. The chain links TRBV5-1 to TRBJ2-5; D is undetermined. The germline V and J ends were trimmed by 4 bases and 9 bases, with 10 bases remaining between them. The germline gives CDR1 SGHRS, CDR2 YFSETQ. The length of the CDR3 is 11 residues.